In this sample, the clone carrying this T cell receptor (beta chain) turned up many times. Its target is unknown. This record belongs to a study of T-cell reconstitution after alpha-beta-depleted transplantation in children. Unique molecular identifiers were incorporated into the prepared TCRbeta library. TCRdb fed the PCR reads into MiXCR, producing one record per CDR3 protein. The table records approximately 300,000 distinct CDR3 sequences, 9.5% to 13% of them present only once. Study results and caveats: TCRbeta diversity was high at day 60 in some patients (a result of surviving recipient T cells and thymic progenitors). A year post-transplant, T-cell counts and diversity derived mostly from newly produced T cells. It was reported that alpha-beta T cells came from several hundred expanded graft clones (about two months after transplant).

Germline V gene data show CDR1 as SEHNR and CDR2 as FQNEAQ (reference sequence). With V trimmed by 5 bases and J by 4 bases, 11 bases remained unmatched. The CDR3 spans 16 residues. The chain is built from TRBV7-9 and TRBJ2-1; 7 bases match TRBD2. This receptor was identified in a boy under two years old with acute myeloid leukemia, due to receive a stem cell transplant. The sample consisted of PBMCs, taken before TCRalphabeta/CD19-depleted stem cell transplant. The CDR3: CASSGGDLTPYNEQFF. In DNA, the CDR3 is TGTGCCAGCAGCGGGGGGGACCTGACGCCATACAATGAGCAGTTCTTC.